Listed below are T cell receptor beta chains from one sample, sequenced in a study of early T cells in non-severe SARS-CoV-2 infection. Via MiXCR, TCRdb re-called the 5' RACE reads, giving one row per CDR3 protein. In the table there are around 80,000 distinct CDR3 sequences, roughly 13% of which are singletons. Source material: whole blood. The origin of the receptors is an adult who was a healthcare worker with PCR-confirmed SARS-CoV-2 infection or an uninfected control (not recorded which). Both conserved end residues are part of each CDR3. The order of the fields is clone size, J gene, D gene, V gene, CDR3 protein, CDR3 DNA. A D gene is named only where the DNA matches it firmly. A clone size is listed for some rows: how often the clone was seen (once, few, many), or a class if it is expanded.

size: -; J: TRBJ1-4; D: -; V: TRBV15; CDR3: CATSRVTAGEKLFF; DNA: TGTGCCACCAGCAGAGTAACGGCTGGTGAAAAACTGTTTTTT
size: many; J: TRBJ2-5; D: -; V: TRBV20-1; CDR3: CSANPRGKETQYF; DNA: TGCAGTGCTAATCCCCGGGGGAAAGAGACCCAGTACTTC
size: few; J: TRBJ2-3; D: -; V: TRBV7-2; CDR3: CASSQKPWGADTQYF; DNA: TGTGCCAGCAGCCAAAAGCCCTGGGGGGCAGATACGCAGTATTTT
size: once; J: TRBJ1-2; D: -; V: TRBV3-1; CDR3: CASSPDHYGYTF; DNA: TGTGCCAGCAGCCCGGACCACTATGGCTACACCTTC
size: -; J: TRBJ2-7; D: -; V: TRBV20-1; CDR3: CSAKGNRGEQYF; DNA: TGCAGTGCTAAAGGGAATCGGGGCGAGCAGTACTTC
size: many; J: TRBJ1-2; D: -; V: TRBV27; CDR3: CASSFGASANYGYTF; DNA: TGTGCCAGCAGTTTCGGCGCCTCAGCTAACTATGGCTACACCTTC
size: -; J: TRBJ2-3; D: -; V: TRBV30; CDR3: CAWSVRVDTQYF; DNA: TGTGCCTGGAGTGTACGGGTAGATACGCAGTATTTT
size: -; J: TRBJ1-4; D: -; V: TRBV20-1; CDR3: CSASPDLSGNEKLFF; DNA: TGCAGTGCTAGTCCCGACCTCTCGGGTAATGAAAAACTGTTTTTT
size: few; J: TRBJ2-3; D: -; V: TRBV10-3; CDR3: CAISGVGSTDTQYF; DNA: TGTGCCATCAGTGGAGTGGGAAGCACAGATACGCAGTATTTT
size: many; J: TRBJ2-5; D: -; V: TRBV5-5; CDR3: CASSFVWGGETQYF; DNA: TGTGCCAGCAGCTTTGTTTGGGGCGGGGAGACCCAGTACTTC
size: -; J: TRBJ1-6; D: -; V: TRBV6-2/TRBV6-3; CDR3: CASTTIPPLHF; DNA: TGTGCCAGCACCACAATCCCACCCCTCCACTTT
size: -; J: TRBJ2-7; D: -; V: TRBV12-3/TRBV12-4; CDR3: CASSSDTRQYEQYF; DNA: TGTGCCAGCAGTTCGGACACCCGGCAGTACGAGCAGTACTTC
size: -; J: TRBJ2-3; D: TRBD2; V: TRBV10-2; CDR3: CASSEAGGSTDTQYF; DNA: TGCGCCAGCAGTGAAGCGGGGGGTAGCACAGATACGCAGTATTTT
size: few; J: TRBJ2-5; D: -; V: TRBV6-2/TRBV6-3; CDR3: CASSYSKGDRETQYF; DNA: TGTGCCAGCAGTTACTCGAAGGGGGACCGGGAGACCCAGTACTTC
size: many; J: TRBJ1-2; D: -; V: TRBV7-2; CDR3: CASSLLVMVGPYSYGYTF; DNA: TGTGCCAGCAGCTTATTGGTGATGGTAGGGCCTTACAGCTATGGCTACACCTTC
size: few; J: TRBJ1-6; D: -; V: TRBV2; CDR3: CASSDREGNNSPLHF; DNA: TGTGCCAGCAGTGACAGGGAGGGGAATAATTCACCCCTCCACTTT
size: many; J: TRBJ2-7; D: TRBD2; V: TRBV20-1; CDR3: CSAVLAGGSYEQYF; DNA: TGCAGTGCCGTACTAGCGGGGGGCTCCTACGAGCAGTACTTC
size: -; J: TRBJ2-7; D: TRBD2; V: TRBV7-9; CDR3: CASSSPHRITSGGAREQYF; DNA: TGTGCCAGCAGCTCCCCTCATCGGATTACTAGCGGGGGGGCTAGGGAGCAGTACTTC
size: many; J: TRBJ1-2; D: -; V: TRBV12-3/TRBV12-4; CDR3: CASSLTQGYGYTF; DNA: TGTGCCAGCAGTTTAACCCAGGGCTATGGCTACACCTTC
size: many; J: TRBJ1-3; D: -; V: TRBV18; CDR3: CASSPRYPGQSGNTIYF; DNA: TGTGCCAGCTCACCACGCTATCCGGGACAAAGCGGAAACACCATATATTTT
size: -; J: TRBJ2-1; D: TRBD1; V: TRBV20-1; CDR3: CSARDGRTGYNEQFF; DNA: TGCAGTGCTAGAGATGGCCGGACAGGTTACAATGAGCAGTTCTTC
size: few; J: TRBJ1-6; D: -; V: TRBV4-1; CDR3: CASSQLGLGPLHF; DNA: TGCGCCAGCAGCCAGCTCGGCCTTGGGCCCCTCCACTTT
size: few; J: TRBJ2-2; D: -; V: TRBV29-1; CDR3: CSVVTGLSTGELFF; DNA: TGCAGCGTTGTTACAGGACTCAGCACCGGGGAGCTGTTTTTT
size: -; J: TRBJ2-5; D: -; V: TRBV11-2; CDR3: CASSFWAEETQYF; DNA: TGTGCCAGCAGCTTTTGGGCGGAAGAGACCCAGTACTTC
size: few; J: TRBJ2-7; D: -; V: TRBV29-1; CDR3: CSAEARGDEQYF; DNA: TGCAGCGCCGAGGCCCGGGGAGACGAGCAGTACTTC
size: -; J: TRBJ2-1; D: -; V: TRBV3-1; CDR3: CAGSSLAVMNEQFF; DNA: TGTGCCGGCAGCTCTTTAGCAGTCATGAATGAGCAGTTCTTC
size: few; J: TRBJ1-5; D: TRBD1; V: TRBV3-1; CDR3: CASSQEGGTGKNQPQHF; DNA: TGTGCCAGCAGCCAAGAAGGAGGGACAGGGAAAAATCAGCCCCAGCATTTT
size: many; J: TRBJ2-4; D: -; V: TRBV5-6; CDR3: CASSLITADPKNIQYF; DNA: TGTGCCAGCAGCTTGATAACAGCAGACCCCAAAAACATTCAGTACTTC
size: many; J: TRBJ1-5; D: -; V: TRBV12-5; CDR3: CASGLDRGDSNQPQHF; DNA: TGTGCTAGTGGTTTGGACCGGGGGGATAGCAATCAGCCCCAGCATTTT
size: many; J: TRBJ1-2; D: -; V: TRBV5-1; CDR3: CASSPTLDSAGYTF; DNA: TGCGCCAGCAGCCCGACCCTCGACAGTGCTGGCTACACCTTC
size: many; J: TRBJ2-7; D: TRBD2; V: TRBV5-5; CDR3: CASSGIGGGRSYEQYF; DNA: TGTGCCAGCAGCGGTATTGGCGGGGGGCGCTCCTACGAGCAGTACTTC
size: -; J: TRBJ2-7; D: TRBD1; V: TRBV12-3/TRBV12-4; CDR3: CASSPPQGPYEQYF; DNA: TGTGCCAGCAGTCCTCCACAGGGGCCCTACGAGCAGTACTTC
size: few; J: TRBJ1-2; D: TRBD1; V: TRBV2; CDR3: CASRPGQGYTF; DNA: TGTGCCAGCAGGCCGGGACAGGGGTACACCTTC
size: -; J: TRBJ1-2; D: -; V: TRBV5-6; CDR3: CASSLKREGGYTF; DNA: TGTGCCAGCAGCTTGAAGAGGGAGGGTGGCTACACCTTC
size: many; J: TRBJ1-1; D: -; V: TRBV6-4; CDR3: CASSDGPGAVTEAFF; DNA: TGTGCCAGCAGTGATGGTCCAGGGGCGGTCACTGAAGCTTTCTTT
size: -; J: TRBJ1-2; D: -; V: TRBV18; CDR3: CASSPDPSILYGYTF; DNA: TGTGCCAGCTCACCAGACCCTTCAATCCTCTATGGCTACACCTTC
size: once; J: TRBJ2-5; D: -; V: TRBV7-8; CDR3: CASKPRRGITETQYF; DNA: TGTGCCAGCAAACCAAGGCGGGGAATAACGGAGACCCAGTACTTC
size: many; J: TRBJ1-6; D: -; V: TRBV7-6; CDR3: CASSLQSGSSYNSPLHF; DNA: TGTGCCAGCAGCCTCCAAAGTGGGAGCTCCTATAATTCACCCCTCCACTTT
size: -; J: TRBJ2-5; D: -; V: TRBV29-1; CDR3: CSAGSWETQYF; DNA: TGCAGCGCCGGTAGTTGGGAGACCCAGTACTTC
size: many; J: TRBJ2-3; D: -; V: TRBV6-4; CDR3: CASSVGDTTDTQYF; DNA: TGTGCCAGCAGTGTTGGGGACACGACAGATACGCAGTATTTT
size: many; J: TRBJ1-1; D: -; V: TRBV11-2; CDR3: CASSLTAVEAFF; DNA: TGTGCCAGCAGCTTAACGGCGGTGGAAGCTTTCTTT
size: few; J: TRBJ1-4; D: -; V: TRBV2; CDR3: CASRTVATNEKLFF; DNA: TGTGCCAGCAGGACTGTGGCAACTAATGAAAAACTGTTTTTT
size: -; J: TRBJ1-2; D: -; V: TRBV10-3; CDR3: CAISDTRSGYTF; DNA: TGTGCCATCAGTGACACCCGAAGTGGCTACACCTTC
size: -; J: TRBJ1-4; D: -; V: TRBV20-1; CDR3: CSARPLWGEKLFF; DNA: TGCAGTGCTAGACCTCTCTGGGGCGAAAAACTGTTTTTT
size: many; J: TRBJ2-1; D: TRBD2; V: TRBV20-1; CDR3: CSALGLAGGLNEQFF; DNA: TGCAGTGCTTTAGGACTAGCGGGGGGGCTGAATGAGCAGTTCTTC